The source of this T cell receptor (beta chain) is a study of T cell changes during pregnancy in multiple sclerosis. The CDR3 runs 13 residues. Germline V gene sequence: CDR1 SGDLS, CDR2 YYNGEE. V dropped 4 bases and J dropped 10 bases, with 17 bases sitting between them. The protocol was immunoSEQ multiplex PCR, while the TCRdb copy is restricted to in-frame clones and leaves out a portion. The table shows over 100,000 clones, with about 90% occurring only once. The sequencing used peripheral blood, collected in the third trimester of pregnancy. The chain joins TRBV9 to TRBJ1-1; D call uncertain. The receptor comes from a female donor with multiple sclerosis, enrolled in a pregnancy study. CDR3 residues: CASSPGGGPGAFF. DNA of the CDR3: TGTGCCAGCAGCCCCGGCGGAGGGCCCGGAGCTTTCTTT.